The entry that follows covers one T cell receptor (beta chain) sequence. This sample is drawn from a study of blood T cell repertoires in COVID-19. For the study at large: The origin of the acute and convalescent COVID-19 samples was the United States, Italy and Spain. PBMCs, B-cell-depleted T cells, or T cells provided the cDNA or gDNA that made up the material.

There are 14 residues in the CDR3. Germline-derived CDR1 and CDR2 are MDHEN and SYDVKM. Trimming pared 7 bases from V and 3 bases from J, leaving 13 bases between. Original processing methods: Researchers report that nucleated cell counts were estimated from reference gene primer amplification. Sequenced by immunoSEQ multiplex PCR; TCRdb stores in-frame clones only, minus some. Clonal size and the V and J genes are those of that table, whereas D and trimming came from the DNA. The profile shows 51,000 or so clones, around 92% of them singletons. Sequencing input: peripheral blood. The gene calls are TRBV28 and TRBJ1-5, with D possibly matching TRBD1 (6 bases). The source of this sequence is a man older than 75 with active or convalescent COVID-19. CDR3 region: CASTLGHSNQPQHF. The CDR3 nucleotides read TGTGCCAGCACATTGGGACATTCCAATCAGCCCCAGCATTTT. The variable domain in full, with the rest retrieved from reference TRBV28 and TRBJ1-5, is DVKVTQSSRYLVKRTGEKVFLECVQDMDHENMFWYRQDPGLGLRLIYFSYDVKMKEKGDIPEGYSVSREKKERFSLILESASTNQTSMYLCASTLGHSNQPQHFGDGTRLSIL.